This T cell receptor beta chain was observed in a study of cytomegalovirus exposure and HLA in healthy donors. To note about this clone: Its antigen is currently unknown.

Donors counted as nominally healthy when sampled, yet unrecorded immune exposures were likely. The study, taken as a whole, reports: Follow-up analysis seemed to connect common viral pathogens with several of the most significant clusters identified. Most CMV-associated TCR beta chains appeared HLA-restricted in a later analysis.

PCR used 60 Vbeta primers and 13 Jbeta primers. Repertoires were generated with immunoSEQ multiplex PCR, while TCRdb's copy carries only in-frame clones and drops some. The sample holds about 270,000 clones; roughly 88% are singletons and the top ten take roughly 4%. The CDR3 consists of 17 residues. Germline assignment: CDR1 LNHNV and CDR2 YYDKDF (reference sequence). J lost 4 bases, V lost 1 base, and 11 bases had no gene match. This clonotype was sampled from a man aged 40-49 years in good health and CMV-seropositive. Sequenced input: PBMCs. V usage is TRBV15 and J usage is TRBJ2-7; 9 positions agree with TRBD2. The CDR3, as DNA: TGTGCCACCAGCAGAGGATTAGCGGGAGAGATCGTTTACGAGCAGTACTTC. Translated: CATSRGLAGEIVYEQYF.